The 29 T cell receptor beta chains below were found in one sample sequenced in a study of blood T cell repertoires in COVID-19. Sequencing used immunoSEQ multiplex PCR; TCRdb keeps in-frame clones, though not all of them. The sample includes 60,000 to 80,000 clones, 84% seen only once; the top ten take 8.8%. The sequencing sample was made of peripheral blood. The receptors stem from a man aged 50 to 60 with active COVID-19.

V usage is TRBV29-1 and J usage is TRBJ2-2; possible D gene TRBD1, 5 bases. The CDR3 extends over 15 amino acids. V lost 3 bases, J lost 1 base, and 12 bases lay in between. Germline CDR1 SQVTM, CDR2 ANQGSEA. CDR3 bases: TGCAGCGTTGAGCCCCCCGACAGGAACACCGGGGAGCTGTTTTTT. Translated: CSVEPPDRNTGELFF.

As concerns this clone: The junction departs from the called germline gene at one end, perhaps through a read error. J is TRBJ2-4 and V is TRBV18; D is possibly TRBD2 (6 bases). Germline V gene data show CDR1 as KGHSH and CDR2 as LQKENI. The CDR3 covers 12 residues. The CDR3 nucleotides read TGTGCCACCTCACCGGCAGGCGGGGCCGGCCGCTTC. Protein product: CATSPAGGAGRF. The variable domain in full, completed from reference TRBV18 and TRBJ2-4, reads NAGVMQNPRHLVRRRGQEARLRCSPMKGHSHVYWYRQLPEEGLKFMVYLQKENIIDESGMPKERFSAEFPKEGPSILRIQQVVRGDSAAYFCATSPAGGAGRFGAGTRLSVL.

The chain combines TRBV5-4 with TRBJ1-5, with D perhaps TRBD1 (5 bases). The CDR3 length is 13 residues. The germline V gene encodes CDR1 SGHNT and CDR2 YYREEE (reference sequence). Trimming stripped 4 bases from V and 4 bases from J, with 9 bases between. For the CDR3, the DNA is TGTGCCAGCAGCCAGGACATAAATCAGCCCCAGCATTTT. The encoded protein is CASSQDINQPQHF.

The chain couples TRBV30 to TRBJ1-1; 7 bases map to TRBD1. Germline V lookup: CDR1 GTSNPN, CDR2 SVGIG (reference sequence). The ends lost 1 base at V and 4 bases at J; junction bases unmatched: 0. There are 12 residues in the CDR3. For the CDR3, the DNA is TGTGCCTGGAGTGGGGACAGCACTGAAGCTTTCTTT. Protein product: CAWSGDSTEAFF.

The chain couples TRBV19 to TRBJ2-7; 9 nucleotides align to TRBD1. With 5 bases clipped from V and 3 bases from J, the junction kept 11 bases outside the gene matches. CDR1 and CDR2 (germline): LNHDA, SQIVND (reference sequence). This CDR3 is 16 amino acids long. CDR3 nucleotide sequence: TGTGCCAGTAGTGGGATTAGGACAGGGGAACTCTACGAGCAGTACTTC. This sequence encodes CASSGIRTGELYEQYF.

The chain joins TRBV14 to TRBJ2-1; D might be TRBD2 (7 bases). The length of the CDR3 is 16 residues. The germline CDR1 and CDR2 sequences are SGHDN and FVKESK. Between the trimmed V and J ends, which lost 3 bases and 4 bases, there was a span of 16 bases. CDR3 bases: TGTGCCAGCAGCCATATTATACGGGGGGCATACAATGAGCAGTTCTTC. It translates to CASSHIIRGAYNEQFF.

This rearrangement joins TRBV15 to TRBJ2-1, with 8 bases identical to TRBD2. Germline CDR1 and CDR2: LNHNV and YYDKDF (reference sequence). The CDR3 runs 16 residues. V gave up 6 bases and J gave up 7 bases; unmatched junction bases: 14. CDR3 bases: TGTGCCACCAGTAGAAGCGGGAGTGGCCCTTCAAATGAGCAGTTCTTC. Amino acids: CATSRSGSGPSNEQFF. The full variable domain, its missing parts supplied by reference TRBV15 and TRBJ2-1, is DAMVIQNPRYQVTQFGKPVTLSCSQTLNHNVMYWYQQKSSQAPKLLFHYYDKDFNNEADTPDNFQSRRPNTSFCFLDIRSPGLGDTAMYLCATSRSGSGPSNEQFFGPGTRLTVL.

The chain is built from TRBV7-2 and TRBJ1-6; D uncertain. The CDR3 runs to 14 residues. Germline assignment: CDR1 SGHTA and CDR2 FQGNSA. Trimming pared 5 bases from V and 8 bases from J, leaving 13 bases between. The CDR3 protein is CASSLLEFYSPLHF. DNA for the CDR3: TGTGCCAGCAGCCTGCTAGAGTTCTATTCACCCCTCCACTTT.

V is TRBV12-3 or TRBV12-4 and J is TRBJ1-5; D is perhaps TRBD1 (6 bases). The V gene lost 6 bases and the J gene lost 7 bases, with 13 bases spanning the gap. The CDR3 has 13 residues. CDR3 amino acids: CASSSGEGQPQHF. CDR3 nucleotide sequence: TGTGCCAGCAGCTCAGGGGAAGGACAGCCCCAGCATTTT.

The chain has TRBV3-1 (or the pseudogene TRBV3-2) and TRBJ1-5; TRBD1 is a possible D gene (5 bases). Trimming removed 3 bases at V and 6 bases at J, with 24 bases between. The length of the CDR3 is 18 residues. Looked up from germline, CDR1 is LGHDT and CDR2 is YNNKEL (reference sequence). The CDR3, as DNA: TGTGCCAGCAGCCAGGGGGGGTACCAGAGGGGAATCGGTCAGCCCCAGCATTTT. This codes for CASSQGGYQRGIGQPQHF.

The gene calls are TRBV11-2 and TRBJ2-6, with a tentative D call TRBD1 (7 bases). V was cut by 8 bases and J by 2 bases, with 16 bases left in between. The CDR3 loop spans 16 amino acids. Germline CDR1 and CDR2: SGHAT and FQNNGV. CDR3 DNA sequence: TGTGCCAGCGCCACCCAGGGGGGACCTGGGGCCAACGTCCTGACTTTC. Its translation: CASATQGGPGANVLTF.

J is TRBJ1-2 and V is TRBV19, with a weak D call TRBD1 (6 bases). V was trimmed by 5 bases and J by 4 bases, leaving 17 bases between them. Germline V gene sequence: CDR1 LNHDA, CDR2 SQIVND (reference sequence). This CDR3 spans 15 amino acids. CDR3 coding DNA: TGTGCCAGTAGTCCCCCGGACAGACCCTTCTATGGCTACACCTTC. Its translation: CASSPPDRPFYGYTF.

The chain uses TRBV9 and TRBJ2-5; D may be TRBD1 (7 bases). The V gene's germline CDR1 is SGDLS and CDR2 YYNGEE. Trimming stripped 3 bases from V and 2 bases from J, with 20 bases between. CDR3 length equals 17 residues. In nucleotides, the CDR3 is TGTGCCAGCAGCGAGGAGGGGGCGGGAAGCCCTCAAGAGACCCAGTACTTC. It codes for CASSEEGAGSPQETQYF. The full variable domain, its missing parts supplied by reference TRBV9 and TRBJ2-5, is DSGVTQTPKHLITATGQRVTLRCSPRSGDLSVYWYQQSLDQGLQFLIQYYNGEERAKGNILERFSAQQFPDLHSELNLSSLELGDSALYFCASSEEGAGSPQETQYFGPGTRLLVL.

The chain is built from TRBV19 and TRBJ2-2; 10 bases fit TRBD2. Germline V gene lookup returns CDR1 LNHDA and CDR2 SQIVND (reference sequence). The CDR3 is made up of 16 amino acids. Trimming took 1 base from V and 6 from J; bases not matched to a gene: 5. Written as DNA, the CDR3 is TGTGCCAGTAGTATAGGAGCGGGGGGGCGTTCCGGGGAGCTGTTTTTT. Translated, it gives CASSIGAGGRSGELFF.

This rearrangement joins TRBV7-6 to TRBJ1-1; D call uncertain. Trimming shortened V by 1 base and J by 3 bases, and 18 bases separated the two germline ends. The CDR3 runs to 17 residues. The germline gives CDR1 SGHVS, CDR2 FNYEAQ. DNA for the CDR3: TGTGCCAGCAGCTTAGGGCAGTCTAGAGGGCGGGACACTGAAGCTTTCTTT. It encodes CASSLGQSRGRDTEAFF.

This sequence joins TRBV27 and TRBJ2-2, with a tentative D call TRBD1 (6 bases). The V and J ends lost 2 bases and 6 bases respectively, with 7 bases between them. The CDR3 extends over 13 amino acids. The germline CDR1 and CDR2 sequences are MNHEY and SMNVEV (reference sequence). DNA of the CDR3: TGTGCCAGCAGTTTAACAGGGTCCGGGGAGCTGTTTTTT. Protein sequence: CASSLTGSGELFF.

V usage is TRBV19 and J usage is TRBJ1-1, with D tentatively TRBD1 (5 bases). V was shortened by 7 bases and J by 4 bases, with 16 bases between the two germline ends. This CDR3 spans 14 amino acids. CDR1 and CDR2 from the germline V gene are LNHDA and SQIVND (reference sequence). CDR3 in DNA: TGTGCCAGTATGGAGAGTCAGGGAAGCACTGAAGCTTTCTTT. It is translated as CASMESQGSTEAFF.

V usage is TRBV5-1 and J usage is TRBJ2-1; the match to TRBD2 covers 7 bases. Germline CDR1 reads SGHRS; CDR2 reads YFSETQ. The CDR3 runs to 14 residues. V lost 0 bases to trimming and J lost 7 bases; unmatched junction nucleotides: 4. Written as DNA, the CDR3 is TGCGCCAGCAGCTTGGAACTAGCGAGGAATGAGCAGTTCTTC. Protein sequence: CASSLELARNEQFF.

CDR3: CASSLRPRGNSPLHF. DNA of the CDR3: TGTGCCAGCAGTTTACGCCCCAGGGGAAATTCACCCCTCCACTTT. The V gene is TRBV27, the J gene TRBJ1-6, with a tentative D call TRBD1 (6 bases). Germline values: CDR1 MNHEY, CDR2 SMNVEV (reference sequence). The length of the CDR3 is 15 residues. V lost 2 bases, J lost 7 bases, and 12 bases lay in between.

V usage is TRBV11-2 and J usage is TRBJ2-1; no reliable D call. V was clipped by 4 bases and J by 9 bases, with 10 bases between them. The CDR3 runs 12 residues. Germline loops: CDR1 SGHAT, CDR2 FQNNGV. The CDR3 coding sequence is TGTGCCAGCAGCTCGAGGATTGGTGAGCAGTTCTTC. Residues: CASSSRIGEQFF.

J is TRBJ1-4 and V is TRBV4-2; possibly TRBD1 for D (5 bases). V was clipped by 0 bases and J by 6 bases, with 8 bases between them. The CDR3 contains 14 residues. Germline lookup yields CDR1 LGHNA and CDR2 YNFKEQ. DNA of the CDR3: TGTGCCAGCAGCCAAGATGGAGGGGATGAAAAACTGTTTTTT. Its protein product is CASSQDGGDEKLFF.

The chain is built from TRBV15 and TRBJ2-5; TRBD2 aligns across 9 bases. Germline CDR1 and CDR2: LNHNV and YYDKDF (reference sequence). The ends lost 3 bases at V and 4 bases at J; junction bases unmatched: 6. The CDR3 extends over 15 amino acids. The CDR3: CATSRAAGGRETQYF. DNA for the CDR3: TGTGCCACCAGCAGGGCCGCGGGGGGGAGAGAGACCCAGTACTTC.

The chain has TRBV10-3 and TRBJ1-1; unclear D gene. The germline V gene encodes CDR1 ENHRY and CDR2 SYGVKD. The V gene lost 2 bases and the J gene lost 5 bases, with 12 bases spanning the gap. This CDR3 has 14 amino acids. Here the CDR3 reads CAISEREGGTEAFF. The DNA for the CDR3 is TGTGCCATCAGTGAGCGGGAGGGCGGGACTGAAGCTTTCTTT.

V and J are TRBV27 and TRBJ2-7, with D possibly matching TRBD2 (6 bases). Trimming cost V 3 bases and J 0 bases, with 9 bases left between them. CDR1 is MNHEY, CDR2 SMNVEV, per germline (reference sequence). The CDR3 runs 14 residues. The DNA for the CDR3 is TGTGCCAGCAGTTTGTGGGGGGACTCCTACGAGCAGTACTTC. The encoded protein is CASSLWGDSYEQYF.

V usage is TRBV29-1 and J usage is TRBJ2-3; D is possibly TRBD2 (7 bases). The CDR3 consists of 16 residues. Deletions cut 4 bases from V and 2 bases from J, with 19 bases between. Germline-derived CDR1 and CDR2 are SQVTM and ANQGSEA. The CDR3 coding sequence is TGCAGCGTTGGGATCGGCGGCGGGGGCCCCACAGATACGCAGTATTTT. Translated: CSVGIGGGGPTDTQYF.

The chain uses TRBV29-1 and TRBJ1-4; no definite D call. Germline values: CDR1 SQVTM, CDR2 ANQGSEA. Trimming took off 7 bases at V and 7 bases at J, with 10 bases between the two ends. The CDR3 spans 11 residues. CDR3 amino acids: CSALGSEKLFF. CDR3 bases: TGCAGCGCCTTGGGGAGTGAAAAACTGTTTTTT. The complete variable domain, with remaining parts taken from reference TRBV29-1 and TRBJ1-4, reads SAVISQKPSRDICQRGTSLTIQCQVDSQVTMMFWYRQQPGQSLTLIATANQGSEATYESGFVIDKFPISRPNLTFSTLTVSNMSPEDSSIYLCSALGSEKLFFGSGTQLSVL.

The rearrangement uses TRBV6-2 or TRBV6-3 and TRBJ1-5; possibly TRBD1 for D (6 bases). The germline CDR1 and CDR2 sequences are MNHEY and SVGEGT. The V and J ends lost 5 bases and 5 bases respectively, with 10 bases between them. The CDR3 runs to 13 residues. The CDR3 DNA follows: TGTGCCAGCAGTCCCAACAGGGATCAGCCCCAGCATTTT. Translating it yields CASSPNRDQPQHF.

V and J are TRBV7-8 and TRBJ1-4, with 7 bases matching TRBD1. This CDR3 has 16 residues. The V and J ends lost 5 bases and 4 bases, in that order; junction bases with no gene match: 10. CDR1 and CDR2 from the germline V gene are SGHVS and FQNEAQ. The CDR3 nucleotides read TGTGCCAGCAGCGCACAATCCGGGACAGATAATGAAAAACTGTTTTTT. This encodes CASSAQSGTDNEKLFF.

V gene TRBV6-2 or TRBV6-3 combines with J gene TRBJ2-7, with 10 bases lining up with TRBD2. The length of the CDR3 is 14 residues. Germline-derived CDR1 and CDR2 are MNHEY and SVGEGT. V shed 3 bases and J 7 bases; nucleotides not matched to a gene: 6. This CDR3 is CASSYASGRGEQYF. For the CDR3, the DNA is TGTGCCAGCAGTTATGCTAGCGGGAGAGGGGAGCAGTACTTC.